This is a list of T cell receptor beta chains from one sample in a study of blood T cell repertoires in COVID-19. Sequencing used immunoSEQ multiplex PCR; TCRdb keeps in-frame clones, though not all of them. The sample contains 150,000 to 200,000 clones, around 91% of which appear only once. Sequencing was performed on PBMCs or T cells enriched from blood (not recorded which). The receptor set was obtained from a woman under 30 who had recovered from COVID-19. Both conserved end residues are part of each CDR3. A D gene is named only where the DNA matches it firmly. Size tells how often a clone was seen (once, few, many) or the class of an expanded clone, and some rows leave it out.

D gene: .
J gene: TRBJ2-5
clone size: few
V gene: TRBV7-8
CDR3 DNA: TGTGCCAGCAGCTTAAGCGGTCCGGGGACCCAGTACTTC
CDR3 protein: CASSLSGPGTQYF

D gene: .
J gene: TRBJ2-3
clone size: .
V gene: TRBV7-8
CDR3 DNA: TGTGCCAGCAGCCTAGTCAACTGGGAGGAAGTCACAGATACGCAGTATTTT
CDR3 protein: CASSLVNWEEVTDTQYF

D gene: TRBD2
J gene: TRBJ2-1
clone size: .
V gene: TRBV28
CDR3 DNA: TGTGCCAGCAGTGTGCTAGCGGGAGGGCTCAATGAGCAGTTCTTC
CDR3 protein: CASSVLAGGLNEQFF

D gene: TRBD2
J gene: TRBJ2-7
clone size: .
V gene: TRBV20-1
CDR3 DNA: TGCAGTGCTAGTTCTCAGCGGGAGGTCTCCTACGAGCAGTACTTC
CDR3 protein: CSASSQREVSYEQYF

D gene: .
J gene: TRBJ1-1
clone size: .
V gene: TRBV18
CDR3 DNA: TGTGCCAGCTCACCACTGGGCGCGGGGAACACTGAAGCTTTCTTT
CDR3 protein: CASSPLGAGNTEAFF

D gene: .
J gene: TRBJ2-1
clone size: .
V gene: TRBV2
CDR3 DNA: TGTGCCAGCAGTGGTCAGCCAGGCGACAATGAGCAGTTCTTC
CDR3 protein: CASSGQPGDNEQFF

D gene: .
J gene: TRBJ2-2
clone size: .
V gene: TRBV5-1
CDR3 DNA: TGCGCCAGCAGCCCCCTGGACATTCGAAACACCGGGGAGCTGTTTTTT
CDR3 protein: CASSPLDIRNTGELFF

D gene: .
J gene: TRBJ2-2
clone size: .
V gene: TRBV27
CDR3 DNA: TGTGCCAGCAGTTTAATCTCGTTCTCGAACACCGGGGAGCTGTTTTTT
CDR3 protein: CASSLISFSNTGELFF

D gene: TRBD2
J gene: TRBJ2-7
clone size: .
V gene: TRBV20-1
CDR3 DNA: TGCAGTGCTAGTTGGCTAGCGGGAGGCACCTACGAGCAGTACTTC
CDR3 protein: CSASWLAGGTYEQYF

D gene: TRBD2
J gene: TRBJ2-5
clone size: .
V gene: TRBV11-3
CDR3 DNA: TGTGCCAGCAGCTTAGACCAAGGGACTAGCGGGAGGGCCGATCGAGAGACCCAGTACTTC
CDR3 protein: CASSLDQGTSGRADRETQYF

D gene: TRBD1
J gene: TRBJ2-7
clone size: once
V gene: TRBV19
CDR3 DNA: TGTGCCAGTAGTATAGAAGGGGGCACCTACGAGCAGTACTTC
CDR3 protein: CASSIEGGTYEQYF

D gene: TRBD1
J gene: TRBJ2-2
clone size: .
V gene: TRBV27
CDR3 DNA: TGTGCCAGCAAGGGGAGGACAGGGGGGAACGGGGAGCTGTTTTTT
CDR3 protein: CASKGRTGGNGELFF

D gene: .
J gene: TRBJ2-3
clone size: .
V gene: TRBV5-1
CDR3 DNA: TGCGCCAGCAGCCCAGGGTCAGATACGCAGTATTTT
CDR3 protein: CASSPGSDTQYF

D gene: TRBD2
J gene: TRBJ2-7
clone size: .
V gene: TRBV11-2
CDR3 DNA: TGTGCCAGCACGGGGGGGCTCGACGAGCAGTACTTC
CDR3 protein: CASTGGLDEQYF

D gene: .
J gene: TRBJ1-3
clone size: .
V gene: TRBV7-6
CDR3 DNA: TGTGCCAGCAGCTTAGCACCGGCAGGGGCTGGAAACACCATATATTTT
CDR3 protein: CASSLAPAGAGNTIYF

D gene: .
J gene: TRBJ2-7
clone size: .
V gene: TRBV28
CDR3 DNA: TGTGCCAGCAGTTTCGCCGGCGGGCGCTACGAGCAGTACTTC
CDR3 protein: CASSFAGGRYEQYF

D gene: .
J gene: TRBJ1-4
clone size: once
V gene: TRBV5-8
CDR3 DNA: TGTGCCAGCAGCTTGTCGGGGTACCGGGGTCAACTGTTTTTT
CDR3 protein: CASSLSGYRGQLFF

D gene: .
J gene: TRBJ2-2
clone size: .
V gene: TRBV20-1
CDR3 DNA: TGCAGTGCTAGTCTTAGCGTTGGCGGGGAGCTGTTTTTT
CDR3 protein: CSASLSVGGELFF

D gene: TRBD2
J gene: TRBJ2-7
clone size: once
V gene: TRBV30
CDR3 DNA: TGTGCCTGGAGTAAGGGACTAACCTCCTACGAGCAGTACTTC
CDR3 protein: CAWSKGLTSYEQYF

D gene: TRBD1
J gene: TRBJ1-2
clone size: .
V gene: TRBV6-5
CDR3 DNA: TGTGCCAGCAGCCTCGGACAGGGGACATATGGCTACACCTTC
CDR3 protein: CASSLGQGTYGYTF

D gene: .
J gene: TRBJ2-1
clone size: .
V gene: TRBV28
CDR3 DNA: TGTGCCAGCAGTTCAGGGTCCGGGCATGAGCAGTTCTTC
CDR3 protein: CASSSGSGHEQFF

D gene: .
J gene: TRBJ1-6
clone size: .
V gene: TRBV5-1
CDR3 DNA: TGCGCCAGCAGCGAGGACCCTCAGGCGGGGTTCGCCGGAAATTCACCCCTCCACTTT
CDR3 protein: CASSEDPQAGFAGNSPLHF

D gene: .
J gene: TRBJ2-3
clone size: .
V gene: TRBV30
CDR3 DNA: TGTGCCTGGAGGGACATCCCTAGCACAGATACGCAGTATTTT
CDR3 protein: CAWRDIPSTDTQYF

D gene: .
J gene: TRBJ2-5
clone size: .
V gene: TRBV12-5
CDR3 DNA: TGTGCTAGTGGTTTTGGTGAGGGGGTAGGCCAAGAGACCCAGTACTTC
CDR3 protein: CASGFGEGVGQETQYF

D gene: TRBD1
J gene: TRBJ1-1
clone size: once
V gene: TRBV29-1
CDR3 DNA: TGCAGCGTTGACAGGGGGCGCACTGAAGCTTTCTTT
CDR3 protein: CSVDRGRTEAFF

D gene: .
J gene: TRBJ1-5
clone size: .
V gene: TRBV7-9
CDR3 DNA: TGTGCCAGCAGCTCGGGCGGGCCACCAAATCAGCCCCAGCATTTT
CDR3 protein: CASSSGGPPNQPQHF

D gene: .
J gene: TRBJ1-2
clone size: .
V gene: TRBV6-5
CDR3 DNA: TGTGCCAGCAGTTACGCGGGGGCTAGCGGCTACACCTTC
CDR3 protein: CASSYAGASGYTF

D gene: .
J gene: TRBJ1-1
clone size: once
V gene: TRBV7-2
CDR3 DNA: TGTGCCAGCAGCTTTACGGGGGTTCGTGAAGCTTTCTTT
CDR3 protein: CASSFTGVREAFF

D gene: TRBD1
J gene: TRBJ2-2
clone size: .
V gene: TRBV14
CDR3 DNA: TGTGCCACCAGAGAGGGGACAGCGAACACCGGGGAGCTGTTTTTT
CDR3 protein: CATREGTANTGELFF

D gene: TRBD1
J gene: TRBJ1-4
clone size: .
V gene: TRBV7-2
CDR3 DNA: TGTGCCAGCAACCTCGGGACAGTCCATGAAAAACTGTTTTTT
CDR3 protein: CASNLGTVHEKLFF

D gene: .
J gene: TRBJ2-7
clone size: .
V gene: TRBV3-1/TRBV3-2
CDR3 DNA: TGTGCCAGCAGCCAAGAGTGGCTAGCATCCTACGAGCAGTACTTC
CDR3 protein: CASSQEWLASYEQYF

D gene: .
J gene: TRBJ1-2
clone size: .
V gene: TRBV12-3/TRBV12-4
CDR3 DNA: TGTGCCAGCAGTTTAGGACAGGAGGATGGCTACACCTTC
CDR3 protein: CASSLGQEDGYTF

D gene: TRBD2
J gene: TRBJ2-3
clone size: .
V gene: TRBV28
CDR3 DNA: TGTGCCAGCACCGAAGGGGCGGGAGGGGCAGATACGCAGTATTTT
CDR3 protein: CASTEGAGGADTQYF

D gene: TRBD1
J gene: TRBJ2-7
clone size: .
V gene: TRBV11-2
CDR3 DNA: TGTGCCAGCAGCCCCTGGACAGGGGAGCAGTACTTC
CDR3 protein: CASSPWTGEQYF

D gene: .
J gene: TRBJ2-1
clone size: medium-sized
V gene: TRBV6-4
CDR3 DNA: TGTGCCAGCAGTGACGAACAGGTTAGCTCCTACAATGAGCAGTTCTTC
CDR3 protein: CASSDEQVSSYNEQFF

D gene: TRBD1
J gene: TRBJ1-1
clone size: .
V gene: TRBV6-1
CDR3 DNA: TGTGCCAGCATCACAACAGGGGCCCTGAACACTGAAGCTTTCTTT
CDR3 protein: CASITTGALNTEAFF

D gene: TRBD1
J gene: TRBJ2-7
clone size: .
V gene: TRBV28
CDR3 DNA: TGTGCCAGCAGCCCCGGGACAGGGATATTGTACGAGCAGTACTTC
CDR3 protein: CASSPGTGILYEQYF

D gene: .
J gene: TRBJ2-1
clone size: .
V gene: TRBV11-2
CDR3 DNA: TGTGCCAGCACCAGAAGACTGAGCTCCTACAATGAGCAGTTCTTC
CDR3 protein: CASTRRLSSYNEQFF

D gene: .
J gene: TRBJ1-1
clone size: .
V gene: TRBV11-2
CDR3 DNA: TGTGCCAGCACCCACGGGGCTGAAGCTTTCTTT
CDR3 protein: CASTHGAEAFF

D gene: TRBD2
J gene: TRBJ2-4
clone size: .
V gene: TRBV29-1
CDR3 DNA: TGCAGCGTTGGGCGGGAGGGCCCCAAAAACATTCAGTACTTC
CDR3 protein: CSVGREGPKNIQYF

D gene: TRBD1
J gene: TRBJ2-1
clone size: .
V gene: TRBV27
CDR3 DNA: TGTGCCAGCGGGGACAGGAGTTACTCCTACAATGAGCAGTTCTTC
CDR3 protein: CASGDRSYSYNEQFF

D gene: TRBD2
J gene: TRBJ2-3
clone size: .
V gene: TRBV7-3
CDR3 DNA: TGTGCCAGCAGCTCTAGCGGGGGAGGGACAGATACGCAGTATTTT
CDR3 protein: CASSSSGGGTDTQYF